This TCR beta chain was captured by sequencing in a study of blood T cells in healthy people across ages. Points from the study as a whole: Long-lived donors exceeded aged donors in naive CD4+ cells and diversity.

The CDR3 sequence is 14 residues long. V was pared by 4 bases and J by 2 bases, with 15 bases between. Germline CDR1 is SQVTM and CDR2 is ANQGSEA. Together with a sample-barcoded 5' primer, a J-beta primer mix was included in a second PCR lasting about 6 to 11 cycles. Tagging of each cDNA molecule was performed by a template-switch adaptor with 12 random nucleotides. From the 5' RACE reads, TCRdb called clonotypes with MiXCR, one entry per CDR3 protein. The table has about 640,000 distinct CDR3 sequences, roughly 58% seen once. Notes on this clonotype: Its antigen remains unknown.

The origin of this receptor is a man in his 60s in good health. The rearrangement uses TRBV29-1 and TRBJ2-7; D not resolved. Material: blood. The CDR3: CSVVGSTLAYEQYF. CDR3 in DNA: TGCAGCGTTGTGGGTTCCACCCTGGCCTACGAGCAGTACTTC.